This T cell receptor (beta chain) comes out of a study of blood T cell repertoires in COVID-19. Study at large: Samples came from the United States, Italy and Spain, spanning acute and convalescent COVID-19. Sources were T cells, B-cell-depleted T cells, or PBMCs; the material itself was cDNA or gDNA.

The CDR3 sequence is 13 residues long. In germline, CDR1 is MGHRA, CDR2 YSYEKL. V dropped 0 bases and J dropped 4 bases, with 6 bases sitting between them. Sequenced by immunoSEQ multiplex PCR; TCRdb stores in-frame clones only, minus some. The repertoire holds approximately 670,000 clones, with 85% to 90% as singletons. The sequence derives from a young woman with acute or convalescent COVID-19. The sample was peripheral blood. This chain connects TRBV4-1 to TRBJ1-2; the D is unclear. This chain's CDR3 is CASSQDNSYGYTF. CDR3 DNA sequence: TGCGCCAGCAGCCAAGATAATAGCTATGGCTACACCTTC.